The 17 T cell receptor beta chains below all came from one sample that was sequenced in a study of blood T cell repertoires in COVID-19. Sequencing used immunoSEQ multiplex PCR; TCRdb keeps in-frame clones, though not all of them. The sample has under 150,000 clones, 65% to 80% seen once. Sequencing used peripheral blood. The receptors stem from an elderly man with acute or convalescent COVID-19.

The J gene is TRBJ2-7, the V gene TRBV4-1; D unresolved. Trimming shortened V by 0 bases and J by 6 bases, and 9 bases separated the two germline ends. The CDR3 covers 13 residues. Per germline, CDR1 MGHRA and CDR2 YSYEKL. In nucleotides, the CDR3 is TGCGCCAGCAGCCAAGATCGAGTAACCGAGCAGTACTTC. Residues: CASSQDRVTEQYF.

The rearrangement uses TRBV11-2 and TRBJ1-6, with 7 bases lining up with TRBD1. CDR1 and CDR2 from the germline V gene are SGHAT and FQNNGV. The ends lost 5 bases at V and 7 bases at J; junction bases unmatched: 8. The CDR3 is made up of 15 amino acids. The DNA for the CDR3 is TGTGCCAGCAGCGCAGACAGGGTTGGAAATTCACCCCTCCACTTT. Translation: CASSADRVGNSPLHF.

V usage is TRBV7-2 and J usage is TRBJ1-3; D gene uncertain. Germline V gene lookup returns CDR1 SGHTA and CDR2 FQGNSA. CDR3 size: 13 residues. Trimming pared 6 bases from V and 4 bases from J, leaving 10 bases between. CDR3 sequence: CASRGGVGNTIYF. The CDR3 DNA sequence: TGTGCCAGCAGAGGCGGGGTCGGAAACACCATATATTTT.

This clone was recorded a few times. The chain uses TRBV29-1 and TRBJ1-6; 9 nucleotides line up with TRBD1. The CDR3 spans 13 residues. Trimming removed 4 bases from V and 7 bases from J; junction bases left unmatched: 2. Germline values: CDR1 SQVTM, CDR2 ANQGSEA. As DNA, the CDR3 is TGCAGCGTTGCGGACAGGGGAAATTCACCCCTCCACTTT. It yields the protein CSVADRGNSPLHF.

This sequence joins TRBV2 and TRBJ2-5, with 10 positions matching TRBD1. CDR1 is SNHLY, CDR2 FYNNEI, per germline. The V segment lost 8 bases and the J segment 4 bases; nucleotides outside the gene matches: 7. This CDR3 is 14 amino acids long. The CDR3 bases are TGTGCCAGCGGGGGGGACAGGGGTCTAGAGACCCAGTACTTC. Amino acid sequence: CASGGDRGLETQYF.

The J gene is TRBJ1-1, the V gene TRBV13; 10 bases map to TRBD1. Per germline, CDR1 PRHDT and CDR2 FYEKMQ (reference sequence). The CDR3 sequence is 15 residues long. Trimming took 4 bases from V and 4 from J; bases not matched to a gene: 6. The CDR3 DNA is TGTGCCAGCAGCTCCCGGGACAGGGGTTTCACTGAAGCTTTCTTT. Its translation: CASSSRDRGFTEAFF.

This clone has a handful of counts. This chain links TRBV6-2 or TRBV6-3 with TRBJ2-5, with no clear D. The CDR3 spans 15 residues. V gave up 6 bases and J gave up 4 bases, with 18 bases separating them. Per germline, CDR1 MNHEY and CDR2 SVGEGT. The CDR3 DNA reads TGTGCCAGCAGCCTTGGAGCGACCTTTGGAGAGACCCAGTACTTC. This sequence encodes CASSLGATFGETQYF.

This clone was seen only a few times. V gene TRBV9 combines with J gene TRBJ2-2; D possibly corresponds to TRBD1 (5 bases). Trimming removed 6 bases at V and 2 bases at J, with 11 bases between. CDR1 SGDLS and CDR2 YYNGEE come from the germline V gene. The CDR3 totals 14 residues. The CDR3 region has the DNA TGTGCCAGCACCGACAGCTTTAACACCGGGGAGCTGTTTTTT. Encoded protein: CASTDSFNTGELFF. Full variable domain (rest looked up from reference TRBV9 and TRBJ2-2): DSGVTQTPKHLITATGQRVTLRCSPRSGDLSVYWYQQSLDQGLQFLIQYYNGEERAKGNILERFSAQQFPDLHSELNLSSLELGDSALYFCASTDSFNTGELFFGEGSRLTVL.

V and J are TRBV19 and TRBJ1-5; D unclear. The CDR3 totals 14 residues. V dropped 5 bases and J dropped 3 bases, with 11 bases sitting between them. Germline V gives CDR1 LNHDA, CDR2 SQIVND (reference sequence). CDR3 loop: CASSFGDPNQPQHF. The CDR3 DNA sequence: TGTGCCAGTAGTTTCGGGGATCCCAATCAGCCCCAGCATTTT.

V is TRBV5-1 and J is TRBJ2-4, with TRBD2 matching 10 bases. Germline V gene lookup returns CDR1 SGHRS and CDR2 YFSETQ. V lost 2 bases to trimming and J lost 0 bases; unmatched junction nucleotides: 2. This CDR3 region has 16 residues. CDR3 nucleotide sequence: TGCGCCAGCAGCTTAGCGGGGGGGCCAGCCAAAAACATTCAGTACTTC. Its protein is CASSLAGGPAKNIQYF. Complete variable domain (other parts from reference TRBV5-1 and TRBJ2-4): KAGVTQTPRYLIKTRGQQVTLSCSPISGHRSVSWYQQTPGQGLQFLFEYFSETQRNKGNFPGRFSGRQFSNSRSEMNVSTLELGDSALYLCASSLAGGPAKNIQYFGAGTRLSVL.

The chain recombines TRBV7-2 with TRBJ2-7, with a tentative D call TRBD2 (5 bases). Trimming pared 3 bases from V and 0 bases from J, leaving 9 bases between. This CDR3 comprises 14 residues. Germline V lookup: CDR1 SGHTA, CDR2 FQGNSA. In nucleotides, the CDR3 is TGTGCCAGCAGCTTGTGGGCGGGCTCCTACGAGCAGTACTTC. This sequence encodes CASSLWAGSYEQYF.

The chain links TRBV19 to TRBJ2-7; D unclear. The CDR3 sequence is 13 residues long. Looked up from germline, CDR1 is LNHDA and CDR2 is SQIVND (reference sequence). The V end lost 3 bases, the J end lost 6 bases, and 12 bases lay between the germline ends. CDR3 sequence reads: CASSIRSSSEQYF. The DNA of the CDR3 is TGTGCCAGTAGTATTCGGTCTAGTTCCGAGCAGTACTTC.

The rearrangement links TRBV4-1 to TRBJ2-2, with TRBD2 identical over 11 bases. V was clipped by 1 base and J by 5 bases; unmatched bases: 9. This CDR3 spans 18 amino acids. The V gene's germline CDR1 is MGHRA and CDR2 YSYEKL. The CDR3 loop is CASSQVWLAGGRTGELFF. Written as DNA, the CDR3 is TGCGCCAGCAGCCAAGTTTGGCTAGCGGGGGGCCGGACCGGGGAGCTGTTTTTT.

CDR3 amino acids: CASSVSGDIDTQYF. The CDR3 DNA reads TGTGCCAGCAGCGTATCAGGGGACATAGATACGCAGTATTTT. V usage is TRBV9 and J usage is TRBJ2-3; possibly TRBD1 for D (6 bases). The CDR3 sequence is 14 residues long. V was cut by 1 base and J by 5 bases, with 11 bases left in between. The germline gives CDR1 SGDLS, CDR2 YYNGEE.

V usage is TRBV27 and J usage is TRBJ2-5; 13 nucleotides line up with TRBD2. Germline V gene data show CDR1 as MNHEY and CDR2 as SMNVEV (reference sequence). The CDR3 contains 17 residues. V was pared by 6 bases and J by 2 bases, with 9 bases of the junction left unmatched. The chain's CDR3 is CASRRLAGGGGQETQYF. The CDR3 DNA is TGTGCCAGCAGAAGACTAGCGGGGGGAGGGGGGCAAGAGACCCAGTACTTC.

On this clone: This may be a read error: a much more frequent sequence differs by one nucleotide. This rearrangement joins TRBV4-3 to TRBJ1-1; tentative D call: TRBD1 (6 bases). Germline V gene sequence: CDR1 LGHNA, CDR2 YSLEER. The CDR3 spans 15 residues. In nucleotides, the CDR3 is TGCGCCAGCAGCCAAGATGGGAGCAGGGGCACTGAAACTTTCTTT. Translating it yields CASSQDGSRGTETFF.

This chain uses TRBV7-2 with TRBJ1-6, with a tentative D call TRBD1 (6 bases). Trimming left V 5 bases short and J 1 base short, with 18 bases between. This CDR3 is built from 18 residues. The germline V gene encodes CDR1 SGHTA and CDR2 FQGNSA. CDR3 DNA: TGTGCCAGCAGCGGGCATACAGGGTTTATTTCCTATAATTCACCCCTCCACTTT. Amino acid sequence: CASSGHTGFISYNSPLHF.